Below are 14 T cell receptor beta chains sequenced from a single sample in a study of cytotoxic CD8 clonotypes in ibrutinib-treated CLL. Produced via immunoSEQ multiplex PCR; TCRdb's table is partial and in-frame only. Among about 76,000 clones listed, approximately 82% were seen once. The sequenced sample was PBMCs, obtained after 24 months of ibrutinib treatment. The receptors stem from a human donor with chronic lymphocytic leukemia.

The gene calls are TRBV5-4 and TRBJ2-3; D call uncertain. Per germline, CDR1 SGHNT and CDR2 YYREEE (reference sequence). Deletions cut 4 bases from V and 4 bases from J, with 7 bases between. The CDR3 loop spans 12 amino acids. Written as DNA, the CDR3 is TGTGCCAGCAGCGGTGTCTCAGATACGCAGTATTTT. Translating gives CASSGVSDTQYF.

The chain uses TRBV7-6 and TRBJ2-3; D not resolved. The V gene lost 1 base and the J gene lost 9 bases, with 11 bases spanning the gap. CDR1 SGHVS and CDR2 FNYEAQ come from the germline V gene. This CDR3 has 13 amino acids. The CDR3 DNA is TGTGCCAGCAGCTTAGGGGGTTTGCCGACGCAGTATTTT. Encoded protein: CASSLGGLPTQYF.

The chain joins TRBV6-6 to TRBJ2-3; the D gene is possibly TRBD1 (5 bases). The CDR3 is made up of 14 amino acids. V lost 7 bases, J lost 4 bases, and 15 bases lay in between. The germline V gene encodes CDR1 MNHNY and CDR2 SVGAGI (reference sequence). CDR3 sequence reads: CASMPRAVADTQYF. CDR3 coding DNA: TGTGCCAGCATGCCCAGGGCGGTGGCAGATACGCAGTATTTT.

The genes are TRBV30 and TRBJ2-7; weak D call: TRBD1 (6 bases). Germline V lookup: CDR1 GTSNPN, CDR2 SVGIG (reference sequence). V was trimmed by 5 bases and J by 5 bases, leaving 19 bases between them. The CDR3 spans 14 residues. The CDR3 loop is CAWALGQGPDEQYF. The CDR3 region has the DNA TGTGCCTGGGCCCTGGGGCAGGGGCCTGACGAGCAGTACTTC.

This sequence joins TRBV2 and TRBJ1-2, with D hard to call. CDR1 is SNHLY and CDR2 is FYNNEI in the germline V gene. The CDR3 is 14 residues long. Trimming took off 2 bases at V and 0 bases at J, with 7 bases between the two ends. The CDR3 here is CASSENRSNYGYTF. CDR3 in DNA: TGTGCCAGCAGTGAAAACAGATCTAACTATGGCTACACCTTC.

This rearrangement joins TRBV23-1 to TRBJ1-2; 8 nucleotides match TRBD1. TRBV23-1 is sorted into the ORF group, with uncertain function. V lost 6 bases, J lost 2 bases, and 5 bases stayed unmatched. The CDR3 covers 14 residues. For the CDR3, the DNA is TGCGCCAGCAGGGAGGACAGGGAGAACTATGGCTACACCTTC. Its translation: CASREDRENYGYTF.

The V and J genes are TRBV7-3 and TRBJ2-4, with D perhaps matching TRBD2 (7 bases). From germline, CDR1 is SGHTA and CDR2 FQGTGA. The length of the CDR3 is 14 residues. Trimming cost V 5 bases and J 5 bases, with 13 bases left between them. The CDR3 loop reads CASSPQGGQNIQYF. CDR3 DNA sequence: TGTGCCAGCAGCCCACAGGGAGGGCAAAACATTCAGTACTTC. Combining the CDR3 with reference TRBV7-3 and TRBJ2-4 gives the whole variable domain GAGVSQTPSNKVTEKGKYVELRCDPISGHTALYWYRQSLGQGPEFLIYFQGTGAADDSGLPNDRFFAVRPEGSVSTLKIQRTERGDSAVYLCASSPQGGQNIQYFGAGTRLSVL.

This clone came up a few times. CDR3 amino acids: CASSPTAEEPQHF. CDR3 DNA sequence: TGTGCCAGCTCACCAACGGCGGAGGAGCCCCAGCATTTT. The V gene is TRBV18, the J gene TRBJ1-5; D uncertain. Germline CDR1 reads KGHSH; CDR2 reads LQKENI. Trimming cost V 2 bases and J 8 bases, with 10 bases left between them. The CDR3 runs 13 residues.

The rearrangement links TRBV19 to TRBJ2-3; D ambiguous. The V gene's germline CDR1 is LNHDA and CDR2 SQIVND (reference sequence). The CDR3 consists of 12 residues. V gave up 5 bases and J gave up 5 bases, with 8 bases separating them. The CDR3 is CASSQDGDTQYF. The CDR3 region has the DNA TGTGCCAGTAGTCAGGACGGAGATACGCAGTATTTT.

CDR3 sequence (DNA): TGCGCCAGCAGCTTAAACGCTTACCGCGGGGCGAATGAGCAGTTCTTC. Translated: CASSLNAYRGANEQFF. The chain is built from TRBV5-1 and TRBJ2-1, with a possible D match to TRBD2 (6 bases). This CDR3 region has 16 residues. Trimming shortened V by 2 bases and J by 7 bases, and 19 bases separated the two germline ends. CDR1 and CDR2 (germline): SGHRS, YFSETQ.

Remarks on this clone: No DNA is shown, since the ends of the CDR3 on it are uncertain; the CDR3 is the one TCRdb lists. The chain is built from TRBV7-3 and TRBJ2-2; TRBD2 is the table's D call and was not checked against the DNA. Germline V CDR1 and CDR2: SGHTA, FQGTGA. The CDR3 is 14 amino acids long, termini counted. The chain's CDR3 is CASSFGPGAGELFF.

The chain combines TRBV6-5 with TRBJ1-4, with 7 bases aligning to TRBD1. V was pared by 5 bases and J by 10 bases, with 13 bases of the junction left unmatched. The CDR3 loop spans 15 amino acids. Germline assignment: CDR1 MNHEY and CDR2 SVGAGI. CDR3 bases: TGTGCCAGCAGTCGGAGGGACAGCAATTGGGGAAAACTGTTTTTT. This sequence encodes CASSRRDSNWGKLFF.

The chain couples TRBV9 to TRBJ2-7; 9 nucleotides line up with TRBD1. The junction had 15 bases not matched to a gene; V was cut back by 3 bases and J by 2 bases. There are 18 residues in the CDR3. CDR1 and CDR2 (germline): SGDLS, YYNGEE. This CDR3 is CASSGSTKGTGNAYEQYF. Here the CDR3 DNA reads TGTGCCAGCAGCGGGAGTACCAAAGGGACAGGGAATGCCTACGAGCAGTACTTC.

The chain links TRBV11-2 to TRBJ2-4; 9 bases map to TRBD2. The junction had 1 base not matched to a gene; V was cut back by 1 base and J by 9 bases. The CDR3 is 13 amino acids. CDR1 SGHAT and CDR2 FQNNGV come from the germline V gene. CDR3 protein: CASSLGGRGIQYF. CDR3 DNA sequence: TGTGCCAGCAGCTTAGGCGGGAGGGGCATTCAGTACTTC.